This T cell receptor (beta chain) was captured in a study of naive and memory T cell subsets. Findings and limits, study-wide: Between naive and memory subsets, TCR abundance power law exponents differed. Naive and memory repertoire findings lacked a ground truth for validation.

The beta constant-region primer was an equimolar mix of two oligonucleotides covering TRBC1 and TRBC2. TCRdb redid the calling of the UMI-ligation and nested PCR reads with MiXCR, one entry per CDR3 protein. This table has about 90,000 distinct CDR3 sequences, about 7% appearing once. J lost 0 bases, V lost 1 base, and 3 bases had no gene match. The CDR3 is made up of 16 amino acids. Germline values: CDR1 MNHNY, CDR2 SVGAGI (reference sequence). Cells stained for CD3, CD4, CD8, CD45RA, CD27 and viability were sorted into four CD45RA/CD27 subsets. With respect to this clonotype: What it binds is unknown.

The V and J genes are TRBV6-6 and TRBJ1-5; TRBD1 matches 7 bases. Sequencing was performed on central memory CD4+ T cells from blood. This sequence was found in a human donor in good health. This chain's CDR3 is CASSYFGTASNQPQHF. The DNA of the CDR3 is TGTGCCAGCAGTTACTTTGGGACAGCTAGCAATCAGCCCCAGCATTTT.